These 5 T cell receptor beta chains were sequenced from one sample in a study of cytomegalovirus exposure and HLA in healthy donors. Here immunoSEQ multiplex PCR was the method, and the copy in TCRdb shows in-frame clones only, minus some. The sample comprises about 130,000 clones, about nine tenths of which are singletons, and 1.5% to 2% rests with the top ten. The sequencing input was PBMCs. The source is a woman under 30 in good health and CMV-seronegative.

The gene calls are TRBV5-1 and TRBJ2-7, with TRBD2 identical over 9 bases. CDR3 length equals 14 residues. Germline-derived CDR1 and CDR2 are SGHRS and YFSETQ. V trimming: 3 bases; J trimming: 3 bases; junction bases outside the gene matches: 4. The CDR3 region is CASSSTTSGYEQYF. The CDR3 nucleotides are TGCGCCAGCAGCTCAACGACTAGCGGCTACGAGCAGTACTTC.

V is TRBV27 and J is TRBJ2-1; 9 bases fit TRBD1. In germline, CDR1 is MNHEY, CDR2 SMNVEV (reference sequence). The CDR3 is 16 amino acids. Unmatched junction bases numbered 12, after V lost 5 bases and J lost 7 bases. CDR3 protein: CASSQPGQGFYNEQFF. CDR3 nucleotides: TGTGCCAGCAGTCAGCCGGGACAGGGCTTCTATAATGAGCAGTTCTTC.

The chain combines TRBV7-6 with TRBJ2-2, with D possibly being TRBD2 (6 bases). This CDR3 has 16 residues. Germline assignment: CDR1 SGHVS and CDR2 FNYEAQ. The V end was cut by 2 bases, the J end by 2 bases, with 12 bases between. CDR3 protein: CASSLTGSINTGELFF. The CDR3 DNA sequence: TGTGCCAGCAGCTTAACCGGGAGTATTAACACCGGGGAGCTGTTTTTT. The variable domain in full, completed from reference TRBV7-6 and TRBJ2-2, reads GAGVSQSPRYKVTKRGQDVALRCDPISGHVSLYWYRQALGQGPEFLTYFNYEAQQDKSGLPNDRFSAERPEGSISTLTIQRTEQRDSAMYRCASSLTGSINTGELFFGEGSRLTVL.

V usage is TRBV6-1 and J usage is TRBJ1-1, with D hard to call. V was cut by 2 bases and J by 2 bases, with 6 bases left in between. Germline CDR1 and CDR2: MNHNS and SASEGT. The length of the CDR3 is 13 residues. The CDR3 DNA follows: TGTGCCAGCAGTGAATCAGTTAACACTGAAGCTTTCTTT. This gives the protein CASSESVNTEAFF.

The V call is TRBV6-6, the J call TRBJ1-5; 8 nucleotides align to TRBD1. V gave up 5 bases and J gave up 4 bases; unmatched junction bases: 7. This CDR3 spans 15 amino acids. The V gene's germline CDR1 is MNHNY and CDR2 SVGAGI (reference sequence). The CDR3 DNA sequence: TGTGCCAGCAGTCAACGGACAGGGCGGAATCAGCCCCAGCATTTT. It encodes CASSQRTGRNQPQHF.